This T cell receptor (beta chain) was found in a study of CD39 and CD103 CD8 tumor-infiltrating T cells. TCRdb keeps only in-frame clones here, not all; method: immunoSEQ multiplex PCR. The sample carries approximately 17,000 clones, 85% to 95% recorded once. This receptor was taken from a human donor with head and neck squamous cell carcinoma. Sequenced: CD8+ T cells sorted from blood. Specified subset: total memory CD8 T cells (CD45RA-CCR7+/-) from blood or uninvolved lymph node.

The CDR3 DNA sequence: TGCGCCAGCACCCCTGTAACAGGGGGTTATGGCTACACCTTC. Protein: CASTPVTGGYGYTF. The V and J genes are TRBV4-1 and TRBJ1-2, with 8 bases that match TRBD1. The CDR3 length is 14 residues. CDR1 MGHRA and CDR2 YSYEKL come from the germline V gene. With V trimmed by 7 bases and J by 5 bases, 9 bases remained unmatched.